The 3 T cell receptor beta chains below were found in one sample sequenced in a study of T-cell reconstitution after alpha-beta-depleted transplantation in children. Unique molecular identifiers tagged the TCRbeta library. TCRdb reprocessed the PCR reads with MiXCR, giving one entry per CDR3 protein. This table holds approximately 650,000 distinct CDR3 sequences, around 14% found once. Sequencing used PBMCs, obtained before TCRalphabeta/CD19-depleted stem cell transplant. The receptors here all came from a girl aged 2 to 10 with congenital amegakaryocytic thrombocytopenia, due to receive a stem cell transplant.

This clonotype was picked up many times. This chain connects TRBV7-8 to TRBJ2-1; 11 bases are a match to TRBD2. The CDR3 has 16 residues. The V and J ends lost 2 bases and 7 bases, in that order; junction bases with no gene match: 7. The germline gives CDR1 SGHVS, CDR2 FQNEAQ. The CDR3 nucleotides read TGTGCCAGCAGCTTATTAGTAGCGGGAGGGTATAATGAGCAGTTCTTC. Its protein product is CASSLLVAGGYNEQFF.

This chain joins TRBV4-1 and TRBJ2-3; no clear D. Germline CDR1 and CDR2: MGHRA and YSYEKL. The CDR3 is 14 residues long. The V end was cut by 4 bases, the J end by 2 bases, with 10 bases between. The CDR3 bases are TGCGCCAGCAGCCTAGAGTCACACACAGATACGCAGTATTTT. Encoded protein: CASSLESHTDTQYF.

This clonotype was observed at least ten times. The J gene is TRBJ2-1, the V gene TRBV7-3; the D is unclear. With 2 bases removed from V and 0 bases from J, the gap between germline ends came to 8 bases. The CDR3 is made up of 15 amino acids. Germline assignment: CDR1 SGHTA and CDR2 FQGTGA. The CDR3 protein is CASSLSPSSYNEQFF. Here the CDR3 DNA reads TGTGCCAGCAGCTTATCCCCGAGCTCCTACAATGAGCAGTTCTTC.